In its sample, the clone carrying this T cell receptor beta chain was seen a few times. Its specificity is not known. Germline-derived CDR1 and CDR2 are SGHTA and FQGNSA. V shed 5 bases, J shed 4 bases, and the junction held 11 bases outside the gene matches. The CDR3 consists of 16 residues. These data are taken from a study of response to subunit inactivated influenza vaccine. TCRdb reanalysed the RT-PCR reads using MiXCR and keeps one entry per CDR3 protein. The sample lists under 550,000 distinct CDR3 sequences, roughly 7.9% seen once, with around 13% in the top ten. Study outcomes and limitations: A suggestion made by the authors is that each seasonal influenza vaccination recruits few new T cells.

Specimen: PBMCs from blood, collected less than 25 months after vaccination. V and J are TRBV7-2 and TRBJ2-5, with 9 bases fitting TRBD1. This TCR derives from a man aged 50 to 75 who received an inactivated influenza vaccine. CDR3 DNA sequence: TGTGCCAGCAGCCGGACAGGGGATCGGTTCGGAGAGACCCAGTACTTC. Its protein product is CASSRTGDRFGETQYF. The full variable domain, in which reference TRBV7-2 and TRBJ2-5 provide the parts outside the CDR3, is GAGVSQSPSNKVTEKGKDVELRCDPISGHTALYWYRQSLGQGLEFLIYFQGNSAPDKSGLPSDRFSAERTGGSVSTLTIQRTQQEDSAVYLCASSRTGDRFGETQYFGPGTRLLVL.